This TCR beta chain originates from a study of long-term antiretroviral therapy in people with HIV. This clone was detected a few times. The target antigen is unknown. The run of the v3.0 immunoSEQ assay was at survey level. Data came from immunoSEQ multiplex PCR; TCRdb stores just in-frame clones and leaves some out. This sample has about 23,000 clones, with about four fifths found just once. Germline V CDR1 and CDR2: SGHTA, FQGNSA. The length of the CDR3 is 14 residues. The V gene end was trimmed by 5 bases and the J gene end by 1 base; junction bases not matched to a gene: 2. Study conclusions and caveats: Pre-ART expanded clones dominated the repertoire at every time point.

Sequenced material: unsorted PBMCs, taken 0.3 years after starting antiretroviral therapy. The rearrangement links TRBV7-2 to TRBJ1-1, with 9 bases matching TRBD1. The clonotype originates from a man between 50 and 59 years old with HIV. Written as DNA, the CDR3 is TGTGCCAGCAGCAGGGGACAGGGGAACACTGAAGCTTTCTTT. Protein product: CASSRGQGNTEAFF.